This T cell receptor beta chain was captured in a study of blood T cell repertoires in COVID-19. Generated by immunoSEQ multiplex PCR, the TCRdb table keeps only in-frame clones and is missing some. The data hold some 30,000 clones, with 89% observed a single time. This clone appeared once. The receptor was derived from a human donor with acute or convalescent COVID-19. The donor label of this sample is uncertain. Input material: peripheral blood.

The CDR3 DNA reads as TGTGCCAGCAGCCTCGGGACAAAGAACACTGAAGCTTTCTTT. Its protein product is CASSLGTKNTEAFF. V gene TRBV3-1 (or the pseudogene TRBV3-2) combines with J gene TRBJ1-1; D possibly corresponds to TRBD1 (6 bases). V was trimmed by 4 bases and J by 1 base, leaving 10 bases between them. The CDR3 loop spans 14 amino acids. In germline, CDR1 is LGHDT, CDR2 YNNKEL (reference sequence).